The rows below give T cell receptor beta chains drawn from one sample of a study of EBV T-cell therapy then PD-1 blockade in nasopharyngeal carcinoma. The data were produced by immunoSEQ multiplex PCR, yet TCRdb's version contains in-frame clones alone and is incomplete. The sample has 11,000 to 15,000 clones; around 80% are singletons. These receptors' antigens are unknown. Sequencing used CD8+ T cells from blood, obtained around day 96 from a patient whose treatment included autologous EBV-specific T cells and nivolumab. Receptors originate from a middle-aged man with nasopharyngeal carcinoma. CDR3s include the opening cysteine and the closing phenylalanine or tryptophan. The order of the fields is clone size, D gene, J gene, V gene, CDR3 DNA, CDR3 protein. The D gene is left open where the match is weak. Size is omitted from some rows. Given values are once, few, many or a class for expanded clones.

clone_size: NA
d_call: NA
j_call: TRBJ1-1
v_call: TRBV19
cdr3_nt: TGTGCCAGTACCCCCCCAGGGCGGGATGTCACTGAAGCTTTCTTT
cdr3_aa: CASTPPGRDVTEAFF

clone_size: NA
d_call: NA
j_call: TRBJ2-1
v_call: TRBV27
cdr3_nt: TGTGCCAGCAGTCGTTATATCCTCGACAATGAGCAGTTCTTC
cdr3_aa: CASSRYILDNEQFF

clone_size: NA
d_call: NA
j_call: TRBJ1-4
v_call: TRBV5-1
cdr3_nt: TGCGCCAGCAGCTCGGACAGCCCCTATGAAAAACTGTTTTTT
cdr3_aa: CASSSDSPYEKLFF

clone_size: NA
d_call: TRBD2
j_call: TRBJ2-2
v_call: TRBV3-1/TRBV3-2
cdr3_nt: TGTGCCAGCAGCCCTACCCAGCGGGGGAACACCGGGGAGCTGTTTTTT
cdr3_aa: CASSPTQRGNTGELFF

clone_size: few
d_call: NA
j_call: TRBJ2-1
v_call: TRBV4-1
cdr3_nt: TGCGCCAGCAGCCAATTTGGTGAGCAGTTCTTC
cdr3_aa: CASSQFGEQFF

clone_size: NA
d_call: TRBD1
j_call: TRBJ2-4
v_call: TRBV3-1/TRBV3-2
cdr3_nt: TGTGCCAGCAGCCAAGGGGACAGGGACATTCAGTACTTC
cdr3_aa: CASSQGDRDIQYF

clone_size: NA
d_call: NA
j_call: TRBJ2-2
v_call: TRBV6-5
cdr3_nt: TGTGCCAGCAGTTATACGGGGACCGGGGAGCTGTTTTTT
cdr3_aa: CASSYTGTGELFF

clone_size: NA
d_call: NA
j_call: TRBJ1-1
v_call: TRBV5-4
cdr3_nt: TGTGCCAGCATCGGGGGCGGCACTGAAGCTTTCTTT
cdr3_aa: CASIGGGTEAFF

clone_size: NA
d_call: NA
j_call: TRBJ2-7
v_call: TRBV2
cdr3_nt: TGTGCCCTCGAAACGGCAGGGGTGGGCGAGCAGTACTTC
cdr3_aa: CALETAGVGEQYF

clone_size: few
d_call: NA
j_call: TRBJ1-2
v_call: TRBV6-5
cdr3_nt: TGTGCCAGCAGTTACTCGGAGGGGGCTAACTATGGCTACACCTTC
cdr3_aa: CASSYSEGANYGYTF

clone_size: NA
d_call: NA
j_call: TRBJ2-1
v_call: TRBV4-3
cdr3_nt: TGCGCCAGCAGCCAGACTGGGCGGGGTCACAATGAGCAGTTCTTC
cdr3_aa: CASSQTGRGHNEQFF

clone_size: NA
d_call: NA
j_call: TRBJ1-4
v_call: TRBV2
cdr3_nt: TGTGCCAGCAGAGACAAGGGGGAAGGTGAAAAACTGTTTTTT
cdr3_aa: CASRDKGEGEKLFF

clone_size: NA
d_call: TRBD1
j_call: TRBJ1-4
v_call: TRBV4-1
cdr3_nt: TGCGCCAGCAGCCAAGAGAACACAGGGGGGGGCGAAAAACTGTTTTTT
cdr3_aa: CASSQENTGGGEKLFF

clone_size: NA
d_call: TRBD1
j_call: TRBJ2-7
v_call: TRBV7-8
cdr3_nt: TGTGCCAGCAGCAGACGACAGGGGAATAGCTACGAGCAGTACTTC
cdr3_aa: CASSRRQGNSYEQYF

clone_size: NA
d_call: NA
j_call: TRBJ1-6
v_call: TRBV2
cdr3_nt: TGTGCCAGCAGTGCTTGGGGTTTGGGTTCACCCCTCCACTTT
cdr3_aa: CASSAWGLGSPLHF

clone_size: NA
d_call: NA
j_call: TRBJ1-1
v_call: TRBV13
cdr3_nt: TGTGCCAGCAGCAGGGACGTGGACACTGAAGCTTTCTTT
cdr3_aa: CASSRDVDTEAFF

clone_size: NA
d_call: TRBD1
j_call: TRBJ2-2
v_call: TRBV5-6
cdr3_nt: TGTGCCAGCAGCTCCGACAGGGGCGGCGGGGAGCTGTTTTTT
cdr3_aa: CASSSDRGGGELFF

clone_size: NA
d_call: NA
j_call: TRBJ2-1
v_call: TRBV7-6
cdr3_nt: TGTGCCAGCAGCCCCCGGGGTCTTATTAATGAGCAGTTCTTC
cdr3_aa: CASSPRGLINEQFF

clone_size: NA
d_call: TRBD1
j_call: TRBJ1-2
v_call: TRBV6-1
cdr3_nt: TGTGCCAGCAGTGTGACAGGGGAAGGAGCTAACTATGGCTACACCTTC
cdr3_aa: CASSVTGEGANYGYTF

clone_size: NA
d_call: NA
j_call: TRBJ1-6
v_call: TRBV28
cdr3_nt: TGTGCCAGCAGTTTCCCGGCCCCCCTCCACTTT
cdr3_aa: CASSFPAPLHF

clone_size: NA
d_call: NA
j_call: TRBJ2-1
v_call: TRBV27
cdr3_nt: TGTGCCAGCAGTTTATGGGGGGCTGAGCAGTTCTTC
cdr3_aa: CASSLWGAEQFF

clone_size: NA
d_call: NA
j_call: TRBJ2-7
v_call: TRBV29-1
cdr3_nt: TGCAGCGTTGAAGGGAGGGGCCGAAGCTCCTACGAGCAGTACTTC
cdr3_aa: CSVEGRGRSSYEQYF

clone_size: NA
d_call: NA
j_call: TRBJ1-1
v_call: TRBV4-1
cdr3_nt: TGCGCCAGCAGCCCAGGACAGAACACTGAAGCTTTCTTT
cdr3_aa: CASSPGQNTEAFF

clone_size: NA
d_call: TRBD2
j_call: TRBJ2-2
v_call: TRBV4-3
cdr3_nt: TGCGCCAGCAGCCAAGAAGTGCCTAGCGGGTGGATCGGGGAGCTGTTTTTT
cdr3_aa: CASSQEVPSGWIGELFF

clone_size: NA
d_call: NA
j_call: TRBJ1-5
v_call: TRBV9
cdr3_nt: TGTGCCAGCAGCGTAGGTAGCCTAGGGCCCCAGCATTTT
cdr3_aa: CASSVGSLGPQHF

clone_size: NA
d_call: NA
j_call: TRBJ2-7
v_call: TRBV15
cdr3_nt: TGTGCCACCAGCAGAGATCGTCAGTACGAGCAGTACTTC
cdr3_aa: CATSRDRQYEQYF

clone_size: NA
d_call: TRBD2
j_call: TRBJ2-1
v_call: TRBV15
cdr3_nt: TGTGCCACCAGCAGTGGACTAGCGGGCCTCTACAATGAGCAGTTCTTC
cdr3_aa: CATSSGLAGLYNEQFF

clone_size: NA
d_call: NA
j_call: TRBJ1-1
v_call: TRBV6-2/TRBV6-3
cdr3_nt: TGTGCCAGCAGCCTCTTTGGGAGCACTGAAGCTTTCTTT
cdr3_aa: CASSLFGSTEAFF

clone_size: NA
d_call: TRBD1
j_call: TRBJ1-1
v_call: TRBV4-3
cdr3_nt: TGCGCCAGCAGCCAAGAAACAGGGGGTTTTTCGACCACTGAAGCTTTCTTT
cdr3_aa: CASSQETGGFSTTEAFF